The clone carrying this T cell receptor beta chain showed up just a few times. Its antigen is undetermined. Unique molecular identifiers were incorporated during preparation of the TCRbeta library. TCRdb ran MiXCR on the PCR reads and lists one entry per CDR3 protein. Among about 210,000 distinct CDR3 sequences listed, roughly a sixth were seen once. This specimen comes from a study of T-cell reconstitution after alpha-beta-depleted transplantation in children. This CDR3 has 15 residues. The V segment lost 3 bases and the J segment 3 bases; nucleotides outside the gene matches: 6. The germline V gene encodes CDR1 MRHNA and CDR2 SNTAGT. General study points: When one year had passed after transplant, most T-cell counts and diversity came from newly produced T cells.

The TCR originated in a male patient aged 2 to 10 who had a stem cell transplant for acute lymphoblastic leukemia, so the T cells may come from the graft donor. The V call is TRBV6-4, the J call TRBJ2-5; 8 nucleotides agree with TRBD2. Source: PBMCs, mostly from graft donor cells, taken 360 days after TCRalphabeta/CD19-depleted stem cell transplant. In DNA form, the CDR3 reads TGTGCCAGCAGTGAGACCGCGGGAGGTAAAGAGACCCAGTACTTC. It codes for CASSETAGGKETQYF.